A single sample is the source of the 2 T cell receptor beta chains below, sequenced in a study of blood T cell repertoires in COVID-19. Profiled with immunoSEQ multiplex PCR; TCRdb holds only in-frame clones, not every one. The data show about 42,000 clones, roughly three quarters seen once. Material for sequencing was peripheral blood. These receptors were obtained from a man in his sixties or seventies with active or convalescent COVID-19.

V usage is TRBV18 and J usage is TRBJ1-1; possibly TRBD1 for D (5 bases). V dropped 5 bases and J dropped 10 bases, with 17 bases sitting between them. Germline assignment: CDR1 KGHSH and CDR2 LQKENI. CDR3 length: 13 amino acids. CDR3 sequence reads: CASSEAGRTVAFF. The CDR3 DNA follows: TGTGCCAGCTCAGAAGCAGGGAGGACGGTAGCTTTCTTT. The variable domain in full, completed from reference TRBV18 and TRBJ1-1, reads NAGVMQNPRHLVRRRGQEARLRCSPMKGHSHVYWYRQLPEEGLKFMVYLQKENIIDESGMPKERFSAEFPKEGPSILRIQQVVRGDSAAYFCASSEAGRTVAFFGQGTRLTVV.

The chain has TRBV29-1 and TRBJ1-6; 8 bases fit TRBD1. The CDR3 extends over 14 amino acids. The V gene's germline CDR1 is SQVTM and CDR2 ANQGSEA. The V gene end was trimmed by 7 bases and the J gene end by 9 bases; junction bases not matched to a gene: 11. In nucleotides, the CDR3 is TGCAGCGCAGAGAGGCAGGGGGCGCCTTCACCCCTCCACTTT. This translates into CSAERQGAPSPLHF.